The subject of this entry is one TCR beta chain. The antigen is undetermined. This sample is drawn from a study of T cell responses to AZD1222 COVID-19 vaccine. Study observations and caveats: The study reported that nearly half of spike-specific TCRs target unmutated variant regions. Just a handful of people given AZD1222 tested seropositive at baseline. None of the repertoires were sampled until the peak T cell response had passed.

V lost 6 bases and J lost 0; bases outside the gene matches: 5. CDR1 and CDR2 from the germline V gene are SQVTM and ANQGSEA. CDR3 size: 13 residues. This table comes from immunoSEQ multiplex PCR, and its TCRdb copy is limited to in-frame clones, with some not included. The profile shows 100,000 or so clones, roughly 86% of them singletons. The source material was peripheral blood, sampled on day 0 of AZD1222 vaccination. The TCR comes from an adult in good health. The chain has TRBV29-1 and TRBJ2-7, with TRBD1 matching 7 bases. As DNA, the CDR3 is TGCAGCGTGTCGGACAGGTTCTCCTACGAGCAGTACTTC. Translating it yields CSVSDRFSYEQYF.